This T cell receptor (beta chain) was sequenced during a study of identical twins. The CDR3 has 16 residues. V lost 4 bases to trimming and J lost 9 bases, with 22 bases between them. Looked up from germline, CDR1 is LGHNT and CDR2 is FRNRAP. A remark on this clonotype: Its antigen is currently unknown.

TCRdb used MiXCR to reprocess the 5' RACE reads, holding one entry per CDR3 protein. The sample yields some 250,000 distinct CDR3 sequences, about 13% seen once. Regarding the study as a whole: With abundant cord blood beta clonotypes, insertions were fewer; memory repertoires showed no such pattern. Models underestimated how often monozygotic twins shared out-of-frame TCR alpha.

This sample also belongs to another study, concerning yellow fever vaccine responses in identical twins. That paper adds: On the reported evidence, twins' vaccine T cell responses seemed partly convergent and partly personalized.

V usage is TRBV12-5 and J usage is TRBJ2-1; possibly TRBD1 or TRBD2 for D (5 bases each). Material: memory (CD45RO+) T cells sorted from blood. This receptor was identified in a woman aged 18-35 years in good health. CDR3 sequence (DNA): TGTGCTAGTGGTTGGTCCAAAACCCCCGGGACCCCTGAGCAGTTCTTC. Amino acid sequence: CASGWSKTPGTPEQFF.